The TCR beta chain described here comes from a study of shared clonotypes between healthy human individuals. Points from the study as a whole: Clonotypes shared by all four donors outscored non-shared clonotypes in generation probability. Depth of sequencing was expected to influence donor clonotype sharing.

There were only Caucasian adults among the donors, and all lived in Nashville, Tennessee. With regard to this clone: Its antigen is not identified.

The CDR3 runs to 18 residues. The trim removed 0 bases at V and 0 bases at J, leaving 6 bases unmatched. Germline values: CDR1 KGHSH, CDR2 LQKENI. Per the original data handling: Because ImmunoSEQ provided only junction sequences with no quality scores, the filtering differed. The protocol was immunoSEQ multiplex PCR, while the TCRdb copy is restricted to in-frame clones and leaves out a portion. The D gene and trimming were derived from the DNA, and the V and J assignments and clone size from that table. Among roughly 1,000,000 clones listed, 75% to 85% were seen once. The sample was memory CD4+ T cells from PBMCs. Noted subset: CD45RA-negative fraction. The TCR was taken from a man younger than 35 in good health. Some clones in this sample may be carry-over from other donors' samples. The chain is built from TRBV18 and TRBJ1-3; 9 nucleotides match TRBD1. CDR3 region: CASSPPYGTGSSGNTIYF. DNA of the CDR3: TGTGCCAGCTCACCACCGTATGGGACAGGGAGCTCTGGAAACACCATATATTTT.